The 11 T cell receptor beta chains below all came from one sample that was sequenced in a study of cytomegalovirus exposure and HLA in healthy donors. The PCR contained 60 Vbeta and 13 Jbeta primers. The repertoire was sequenced with immunoSEQ multiplex PCR; TCRdb's copy has only in-frame clones and lacks some. This sample carries some 150,000 clones, around 80% of them seen once, and the ten largest clones take about 3%. Input material: PBMCs. The receptors were gathered from a man between 35 and 55 years old in good health and CMV-seronegative.

The chain combines TRBV18 with TRBJ2-7, with TRBD1 as a possible D gene (6 bases). Looked up from germline, CDR1 is KGHSH and CDR2 is LQKENI. CDR3 length: 16 amino acids. Trimming pared 3 bases from V and 0 bases from J, leaving 15 bases between. The CDR3 region has the DNA TGTGCCAGCTCACCTATCGACAGGATGAGCTCCTACGAGCAGTACTTC. Translation gives CASSPIDRMSSYEQYF.

This clone appeared a few times. The chain joins TRBV2 to TRBJ2-2; 7 nucleotides align to TRBD1. This CDR3 contains 15 residues. V shed 7 bases, J shed 0 bases, and the junction held 5 bases outside the gene matches. Per the germline V gene, CDR1 is SNHLY and CDR2 is FYNNEI. CDR3 DNA sequence: TGTGCCAGCAAATTAACAGGGGCGAACACCGGGGAGCTGTTTTTT. This encodes CASKLTGANTGELFF.

This clone has a handful of counts. The rearrangement uses TRBV5-1 and TRBJ1-1; 9 nucleotides match TRBD1. Germline V gene data show CDR1 as SGHRS and CDR2 as YFSETQ. The CDR3 loop spans 15 amino acids. The J segment lost 4 bases and the V segment lost 0 bases, leaving 4 bases of the junction unmatched. The CDR3 DNA reads TGCGCCAGCAGCTTGGCACAGGGGGCTACCACTGAAGCTTTCTTT. Translating gives CASSLAQGATTEAFF.

The rearrangement uses TRBV2 and TRBJ2-2; weak D call: TRBD2 (5 bases). CDR1 SNHLY and CDR2 FYNNEI come from the germline V gene. V was shortened by 7 bases and J by 2 bases, with 14 bases between the two germline ends. There are 15 residues in the CDR3. The CDR3 nucleotides are TGTGCCAGCAAACTAGAGTTGGTCAACACCGGGGAGCTGTTTTTT. It translates to CASKLELVNTGELFF.

The chain combines TRBV6-5 with TRBJ1-1, with a possible D match to TRBD1 (5 bases). The germline CDR1 and CDR2 sequences are MNHEY and SVGAGI. CDR3 size: 12 residues. The germline V and J ends were trimmed by 4 bases and 5 bases, with 8 bases remaining between them. CDR3 coding DNA: TGTGCCAGCAGTTTAGGGGTAACTGAAGCTTTCTTT. Residues: CASSLGVTEAFF.

The gene calls are TRBV4-3 and TRBJ2-7; maybe TRBD1 (5 bases). Germline lookup yields CDR1 LGHNA and CDR2 YSLEER. The ends were cut back, 1 base at V and 0 bases at J, with 16 bases in the middle. The CDR3 totals 17 residues. DNA for the CDR3: TGCGCCAGCAGCCAAGGTACAACAGGCATGAGCTCCTACGAGCAGTACTTC. Translated: CASSQGTTGMSSYEQYF.

This clone was seen a single time. The chain combines TRBV2 with TRBJ2-5; D perhaps matches TRBD1 (6 bases). CDR3 length equals 16 residues. CDR1 SNHLY and CDR2 FYNNEI come from the germline V gene. V was pared by 7 bases and J by 1 base, with 19 bases between. The CDR3 protein is CASTRGQGTSQETQYF. The CDR3 nucleotides read TGTGCCAGCACCAGGGGCCAGGGGACCTCCCAAGAGACCCAGTACTTC.

The chain links TRBV25-1 to TRBJ1-1, with a tentative D call TRBD1 (6 bases). In germline, CDR1 is MGHDK, CDR2 SYGVNS. This CDR3 spans 15 amino acids. Between the trimmed V and J ends, which lost 6 bases and 0 bases, there was a span of 14 bases. The CDR3 DNA reads TGTGCCAGCAGAGATACCGGGACAATGAACACTGAAGCTTTCTTT. Its protein is CASRDTGTMNTEAFF.

The chain uses TRBV4-1 and TRBJ2-7, with D maybe TRBD1 (5 bases). Germline V lookup: CDR1 MGHRA, CDR2 YSYEKL. The CDR3 covers 14 residues. V gave up 4 bases and J gave up 2 bases, with 12 bases separating them. Here the CDR3 reads CASSLWGTPYEQYF. The CDR3 bases are TGCGCCAGCAGCCTGTGGGGCACCCCCTACGAGCAGTACTTC.

The CDR3 sequence is CASSVQRETQYF. CDR3 nucleotide sequence: TGTGCCAGCAGCGTACAGAGAGAGACCCAGTACTTC. This chain uses TRBV7-2 with TRBJ2-5; D gene ambiguous. The germline V gene encodes CDR1 SGHTA and CDR2 FQGNSA. CDR3 length equals 12 residues. V lost 5 bases to trimming and J lost 4 bases, with 8 bases between them.

This clone showed up just a few times. The genes are TRBV4-2 and TRBJ1-3; TRBD1 matches 8 bases. The CDR3 runs to 15 residues. The trim removed 7 bases at V and 1 base at J, leaving 6 bases unmatched. The germline V gene encodes CDR1 LGHNA and CDR2 YNFKEQ. This CDR3 is CASNTGQASGNTIYF. CDR3 bases: TGTGCCAGCAATACGGGACAGGCGTCTGGAAACACCATATATTTT.